This T cell receptor beta chain was documented in a study of blood T cell repertoires in COVID-19. Study-wide context: Material from acute and convalescent COVID-19 was sourced from the United States, Italy and Spain. In each case, the material was cDNA or gDNA derived from T cells, B-cell-depleted T cells, or PBMCs.

Authors' processing steps: Nucleated cell counts were estimated from reference gene primer amplification. Sequencing used immunoSEQ multiplex PCR; TCRdb keeps in-frame clones, though not all of them. V and J calls and clone size are given by that table; D and trimming were obtained from the DNA. Of over 100,000 clones listed, less than 90% were seen once; the top ten hold about 18%. The ends were cut back, 3 bases at V and 4 bases at J, with 15 bases in the middle. CDR1 and CDR2 (germline): MRHNA, SNTAGT. The CDR3 has 15 residues. V is TRBV6-4 and J is TRBJ1-1, with D possibly TRBD1 on 5 matching bases. Sequenced material: peripheral blood. The TCR comes from a woman aged 55-70 years with acute or convalescent COVID-19. The CDR3 sequence: CASSESGDGATEAFF. The DNA for the CDR3 is TGTGCCAGCAGTGAAAGTGGAGATGGGGCCACTGAAGCTTTCTTT.